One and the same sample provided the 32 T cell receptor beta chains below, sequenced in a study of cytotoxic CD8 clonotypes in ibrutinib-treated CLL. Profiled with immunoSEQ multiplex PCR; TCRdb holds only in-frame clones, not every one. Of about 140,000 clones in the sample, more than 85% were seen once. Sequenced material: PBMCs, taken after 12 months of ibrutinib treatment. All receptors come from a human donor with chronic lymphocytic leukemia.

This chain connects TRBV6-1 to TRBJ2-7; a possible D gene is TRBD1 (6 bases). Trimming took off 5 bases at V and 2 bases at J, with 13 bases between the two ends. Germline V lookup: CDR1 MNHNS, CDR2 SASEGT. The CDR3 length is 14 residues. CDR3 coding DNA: TGTGCCAGCAGTCTACAGGGTTCCCCCTACGAGCAGTACTTC. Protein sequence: CASSLQGSPYEQYF.

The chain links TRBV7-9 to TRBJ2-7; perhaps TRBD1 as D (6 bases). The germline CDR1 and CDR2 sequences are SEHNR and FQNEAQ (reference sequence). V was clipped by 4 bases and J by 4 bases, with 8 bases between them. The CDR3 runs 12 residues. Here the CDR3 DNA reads TGTGCCAGCAGCTGGGACATTTACGAGCAGTACTTC. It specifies CASSWDIYEQYF.

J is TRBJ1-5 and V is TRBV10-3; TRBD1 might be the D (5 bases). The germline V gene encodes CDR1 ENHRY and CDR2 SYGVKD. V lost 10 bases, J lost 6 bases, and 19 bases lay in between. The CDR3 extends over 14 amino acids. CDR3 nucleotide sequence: TGTGCCACCCAGCTGCAGGCCGGGGGTCAGCCCCAGCATTTT. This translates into CATQLQAGGQPQHF.

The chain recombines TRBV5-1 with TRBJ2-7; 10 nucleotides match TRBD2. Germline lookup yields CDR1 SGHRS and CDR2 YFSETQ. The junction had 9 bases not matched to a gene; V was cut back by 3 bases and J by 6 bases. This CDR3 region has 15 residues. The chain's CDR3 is CASSSVSGGAGEQYF. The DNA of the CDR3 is TGCGCCAGCAGCTCGGTGAGCGGGGGGGCGGGCGAGCAGTACTTC. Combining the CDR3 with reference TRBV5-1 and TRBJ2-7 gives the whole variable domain KAGVTQTPRYLIKTRGQQVTLSCSPISGHRSVSWYQQTPGQGLQFLFEYFSETQRNKGNFPGRFSGRQFSNSRSEMNVSTLELGDSALYLCASSSVSGGAGEQYFGPGTRLTVT.

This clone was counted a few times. For the CDR3, the DNA is TGTGCCAGCAACTGGAGGGGAGGCTCCGAGCAGTACTTC. This gives the protein CASNWRGGSEQYF. V gene TRBV2 combines with J gene TRBJ2-7; tentatively, D is TRBD2 (6 bases). The CDR3 length is 13 residues. V was trimmed by 7 bases and J by 6 bases, leaving 16 bases between them. From germline, CDR1 is SNHLY and CDR2 FYNNEI.

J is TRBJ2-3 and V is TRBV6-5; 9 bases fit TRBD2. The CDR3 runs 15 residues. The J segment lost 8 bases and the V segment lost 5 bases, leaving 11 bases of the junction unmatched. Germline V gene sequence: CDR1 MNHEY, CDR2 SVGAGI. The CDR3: CASSRGSGSIGTQYF. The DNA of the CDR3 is TGTGCCAGCAGTAGGGGTAGCGGGAGCATTGGTACGCAGTATTTT.

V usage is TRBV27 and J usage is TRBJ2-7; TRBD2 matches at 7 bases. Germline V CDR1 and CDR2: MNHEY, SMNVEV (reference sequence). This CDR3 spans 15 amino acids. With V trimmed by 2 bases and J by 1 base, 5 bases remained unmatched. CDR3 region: CASSLNPGLSYEQYF. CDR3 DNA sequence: TGTGCCAGCAGTTTAAATCCGGGACTATCCTACGAGCAGTACTTC.

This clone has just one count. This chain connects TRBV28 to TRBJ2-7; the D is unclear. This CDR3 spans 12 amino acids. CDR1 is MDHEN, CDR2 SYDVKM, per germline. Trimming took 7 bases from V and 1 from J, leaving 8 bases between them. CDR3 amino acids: CASTAESYEQYF. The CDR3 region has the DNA TGTGCCAGCACGGCGGAGTCCTACGAGCAGTACTTC.

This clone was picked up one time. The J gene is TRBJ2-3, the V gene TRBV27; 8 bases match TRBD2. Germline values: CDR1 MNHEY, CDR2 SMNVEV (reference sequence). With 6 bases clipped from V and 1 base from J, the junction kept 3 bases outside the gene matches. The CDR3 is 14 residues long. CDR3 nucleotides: TGTGCCAGCAGCTCAGCGGGAGGCACAGATACGCAGTATTTT. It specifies CASSSAGGTDTQYF.

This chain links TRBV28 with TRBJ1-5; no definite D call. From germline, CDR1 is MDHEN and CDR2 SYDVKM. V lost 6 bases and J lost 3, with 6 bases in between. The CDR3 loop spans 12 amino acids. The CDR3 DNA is TGTGCCAGCAGCCTGGTCAATCAGCCCCAGCATTTT. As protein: CASSLVNQPQHF.

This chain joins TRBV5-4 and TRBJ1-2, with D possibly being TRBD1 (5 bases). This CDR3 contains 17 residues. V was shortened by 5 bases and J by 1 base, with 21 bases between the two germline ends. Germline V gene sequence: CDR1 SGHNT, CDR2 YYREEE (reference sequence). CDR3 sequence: CASRPPGQSYGNYGYTF. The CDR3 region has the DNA TGTGCCAGCAGGCCTCCGGGGCAGTCATATGGTAACTATGGCTACACCTTC.

The CDR3 sequence is CASSLVGSHSYNEQFF. For the CDR3, the DNA is TGTGCCAGCAGCTTGGTCGGGTCCCACTCCTACAATGAGCAGTTCTTC. V usage is TRBV7-8 and J usage is TRBJ2-1; D remains ambiguous. The germline CDR1 and CDR2 sequences are SGHVS and FQNEAQ. V lost 3 bases to trimming and J lost 0 bases, with 12 bases between them. The CDR3 consists of 16 residues.

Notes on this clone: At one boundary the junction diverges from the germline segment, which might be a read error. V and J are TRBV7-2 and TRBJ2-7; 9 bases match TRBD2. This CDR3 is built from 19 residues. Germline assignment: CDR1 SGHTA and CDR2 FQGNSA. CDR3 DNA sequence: TGTGCCAGCAGCCCCCCTTTTTGGCTAGCGGGAATAAACTCCTACGAGCGGTACTTC. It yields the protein CASSPPFWLAGINSYERYF. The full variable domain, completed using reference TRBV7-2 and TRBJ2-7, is GAGVSQSPSNKVTEKGKDVELRCDPISGHTALYWYRQSLGQGLEFLIYFQGNSAPDKSGLPSDRFSAERTGGSVSTLTIQRTQQEDSAVYLCASSPPFWLAGINSYERYFGPGTRLTVT.

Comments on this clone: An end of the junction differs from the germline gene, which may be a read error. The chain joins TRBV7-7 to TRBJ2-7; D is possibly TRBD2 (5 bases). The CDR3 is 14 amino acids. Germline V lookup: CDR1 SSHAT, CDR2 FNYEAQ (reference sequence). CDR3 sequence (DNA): TGTGCTAGCAGCCCCTCTACTAGTTCCTACGAGCAGTACTTC. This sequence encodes CASSPSTSSYEQYF.

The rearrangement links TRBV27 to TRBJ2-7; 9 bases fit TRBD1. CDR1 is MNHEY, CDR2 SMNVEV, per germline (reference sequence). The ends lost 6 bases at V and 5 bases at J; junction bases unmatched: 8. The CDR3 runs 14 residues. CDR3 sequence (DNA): TGTGCCAGCAGGGGGACAGGGCCGACGAACGAGCAGTACTTC. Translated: CASRGTGPTNEQYF.

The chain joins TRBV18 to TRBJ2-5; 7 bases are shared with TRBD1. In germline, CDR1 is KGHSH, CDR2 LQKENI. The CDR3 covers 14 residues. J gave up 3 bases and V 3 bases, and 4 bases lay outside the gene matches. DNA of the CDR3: TGTGCCAGCTCACCCACCACAGGGGAAGAGACCCAGTACTTC. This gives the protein CASSPTTGEETQYF. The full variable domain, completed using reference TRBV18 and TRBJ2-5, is NAGVMQNPRHLVRRRGQEARLRCSPMKGHSHVYWYRQLPEEGLKFMVYLQKENIIDESGMPKERFSAEFPKEGPSILRIQQVVRGDSAAYFCASSPTTGEETQYFGPGTRLLVL.

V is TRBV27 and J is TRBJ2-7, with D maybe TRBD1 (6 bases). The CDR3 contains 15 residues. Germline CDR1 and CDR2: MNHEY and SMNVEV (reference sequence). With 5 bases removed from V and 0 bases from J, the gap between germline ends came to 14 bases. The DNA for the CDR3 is TGTGCCAGCAGTGAAACACAGGGTTACTCCTACGAGCAGTACTTC. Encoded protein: CASSETQGYSYEQYF.

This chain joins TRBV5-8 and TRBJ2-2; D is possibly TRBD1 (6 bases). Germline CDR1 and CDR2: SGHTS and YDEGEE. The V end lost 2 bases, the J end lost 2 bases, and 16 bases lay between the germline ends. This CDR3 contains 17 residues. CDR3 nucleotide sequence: TGTGCCAGCAGCTTCTTTTCCGGGACACTAAACACCGGGGAGCTGTTTTTT. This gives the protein CASSFFSGTLNTGELFF.

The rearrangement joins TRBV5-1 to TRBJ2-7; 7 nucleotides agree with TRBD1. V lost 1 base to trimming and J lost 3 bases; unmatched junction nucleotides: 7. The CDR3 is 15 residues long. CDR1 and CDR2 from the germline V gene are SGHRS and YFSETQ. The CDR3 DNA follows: TGCGCCAGCAGCTTGTCCCCGACAGGGAGCTACGAGCAGTACTTC. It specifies CASSLSPTGSYEQYF.

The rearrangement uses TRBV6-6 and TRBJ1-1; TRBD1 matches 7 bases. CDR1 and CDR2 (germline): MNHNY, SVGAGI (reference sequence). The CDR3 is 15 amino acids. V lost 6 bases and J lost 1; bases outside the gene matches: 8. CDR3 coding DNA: TGTGCCAGCAGGATGCCCGGGACAGAGAACACTGAAGCTTTCTTT. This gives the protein CASRMPGTENTEAFF.

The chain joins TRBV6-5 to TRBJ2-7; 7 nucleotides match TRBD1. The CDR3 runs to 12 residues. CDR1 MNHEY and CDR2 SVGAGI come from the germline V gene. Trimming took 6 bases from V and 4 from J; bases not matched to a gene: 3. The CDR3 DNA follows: TGTGCCAGCAGCGCAGGGGGATACGAGCAGTACTTC. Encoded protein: CASSAGGYEQYF.

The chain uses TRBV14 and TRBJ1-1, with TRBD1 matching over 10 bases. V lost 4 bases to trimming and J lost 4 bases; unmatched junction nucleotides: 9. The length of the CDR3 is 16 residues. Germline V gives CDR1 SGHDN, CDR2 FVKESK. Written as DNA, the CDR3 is TGTGCCAGCAGCCCGGCGGGGGACAGGGGTTTCACTGAAGCTTTCTTT. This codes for CASSPAGDRGFTEAFF. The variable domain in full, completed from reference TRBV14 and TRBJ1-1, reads EAGVTQFPSHSVIEKGQTVTLRCDPISGHDNLYWYRRVMGKEIKFLLHFVKESKQDESGMPNNRFLAERTGGTYSTLKVQPAELEDSGVYFCASSPAGDRGFTEAFFGQGTRLTVV.

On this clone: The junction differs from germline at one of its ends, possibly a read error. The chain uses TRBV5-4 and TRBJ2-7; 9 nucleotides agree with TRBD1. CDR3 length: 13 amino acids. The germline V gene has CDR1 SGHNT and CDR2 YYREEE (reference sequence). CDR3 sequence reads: CASSLEGTGTKAF. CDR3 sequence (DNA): TGTGCCAGCAGCTTGGAAGGGACAGGGACTAAGGCATTC.

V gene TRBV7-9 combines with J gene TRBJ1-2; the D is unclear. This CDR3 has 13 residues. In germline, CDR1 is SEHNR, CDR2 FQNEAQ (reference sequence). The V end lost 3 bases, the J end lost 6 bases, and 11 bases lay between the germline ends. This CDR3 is CASSFKSTDGYTF. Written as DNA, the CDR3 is TGTGCCAGCAGCTTTAAAAGTACGGATGGCTACACCTTC.

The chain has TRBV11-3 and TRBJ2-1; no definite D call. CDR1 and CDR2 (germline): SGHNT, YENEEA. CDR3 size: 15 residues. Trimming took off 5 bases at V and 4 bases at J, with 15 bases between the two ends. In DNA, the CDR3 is TGTGCCAGCAGCCCCGAGGATCGCGGTTACAATGAGCAGTTCTTC. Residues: CASSPEDRGYNEQFF.

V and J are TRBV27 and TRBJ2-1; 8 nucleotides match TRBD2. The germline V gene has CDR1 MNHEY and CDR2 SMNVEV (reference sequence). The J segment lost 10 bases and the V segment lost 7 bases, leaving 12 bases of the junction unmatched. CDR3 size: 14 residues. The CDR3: CASIVSGSLGEQFF. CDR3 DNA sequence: TGTGCCAGCATAGTGAGCGGGAGCCTCGGAGAGCAGTTCTTC.

CDR3 DNA: TGTGCCAGCGGCACAGGGGGGTACACCGGGGAGCTGTTTTTT. It encodes CASGTGGYTGELFF. The chain joins TRBV28 to TRBJ2-2; TRBD1 matches 8 bases. The CDR3 extends over 14 amino acids. Unmatched junction bases numbered 5, after V lost 8 bases and J lost 3 bases. Germline values: CDR1 MDHEN, CDR2 SYDVKM.

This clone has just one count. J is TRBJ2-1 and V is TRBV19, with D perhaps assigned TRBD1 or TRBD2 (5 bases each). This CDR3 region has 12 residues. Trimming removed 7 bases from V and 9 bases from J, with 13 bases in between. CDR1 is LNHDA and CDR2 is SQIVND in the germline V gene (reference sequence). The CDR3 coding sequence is TGTGCCAGTACCCCCAGGGCGGGTGAGCAGTTCTTC. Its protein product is CASTPRAGEQFF.

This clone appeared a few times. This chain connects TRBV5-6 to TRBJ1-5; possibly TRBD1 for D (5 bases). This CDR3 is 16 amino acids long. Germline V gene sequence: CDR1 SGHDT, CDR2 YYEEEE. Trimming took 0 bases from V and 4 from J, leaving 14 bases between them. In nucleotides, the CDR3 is TGTGCCAGCAGCTTGGGGTACGGGACCGAGAATCAGCCCCAGCATTTT. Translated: CASSLGYGTENQPQHF.

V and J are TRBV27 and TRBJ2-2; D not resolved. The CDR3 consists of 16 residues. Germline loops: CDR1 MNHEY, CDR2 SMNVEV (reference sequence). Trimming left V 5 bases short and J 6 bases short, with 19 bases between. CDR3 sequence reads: CASSPWAGPTPGELFF. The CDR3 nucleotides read TGTGCCAGCAGTCCCTGGGCCGGACCGACCCCCGGGGAGCTGTTTTTT.

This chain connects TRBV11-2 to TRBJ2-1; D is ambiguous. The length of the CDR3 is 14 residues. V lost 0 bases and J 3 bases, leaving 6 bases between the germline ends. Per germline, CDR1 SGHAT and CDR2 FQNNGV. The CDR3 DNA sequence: TGTGCCAGCAGCTTAGATCCCGACTACAATGAGCAGTTCTTC. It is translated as CASSLDPDYNEQFF. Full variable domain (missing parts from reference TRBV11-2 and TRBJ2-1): EAGVAQSPRYKIIEKRQSVAFWCNPISGHATLYWYQQILGQGPKLLIQFQNNGVVDDSQLPKDRFSAERLKGVDSTLKIQPAKLEDSAVYLCASSLDPDYNEQFFGPGTRLTVL.

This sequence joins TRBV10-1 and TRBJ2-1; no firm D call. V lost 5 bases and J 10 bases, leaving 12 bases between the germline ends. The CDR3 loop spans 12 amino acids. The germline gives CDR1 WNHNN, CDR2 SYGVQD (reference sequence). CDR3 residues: CASSSSNWEQFF. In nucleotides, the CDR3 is TGCGCCAGCAGTTCTTCCAACTGGGAGCAGTTCTTC.